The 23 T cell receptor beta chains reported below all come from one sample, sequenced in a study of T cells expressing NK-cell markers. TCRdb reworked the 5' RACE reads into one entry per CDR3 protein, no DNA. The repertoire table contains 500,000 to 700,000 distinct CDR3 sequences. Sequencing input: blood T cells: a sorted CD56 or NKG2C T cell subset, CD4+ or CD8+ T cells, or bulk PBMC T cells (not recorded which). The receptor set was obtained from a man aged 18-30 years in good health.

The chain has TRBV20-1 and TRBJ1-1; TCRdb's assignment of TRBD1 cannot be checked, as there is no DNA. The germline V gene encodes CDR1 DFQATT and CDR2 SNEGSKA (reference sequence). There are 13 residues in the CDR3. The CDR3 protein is CSVTGQTNTEAFF.

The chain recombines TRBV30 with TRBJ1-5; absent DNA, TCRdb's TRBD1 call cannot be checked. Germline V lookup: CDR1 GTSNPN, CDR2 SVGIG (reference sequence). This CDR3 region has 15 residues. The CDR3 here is CACKQGQGGYQPQHF.

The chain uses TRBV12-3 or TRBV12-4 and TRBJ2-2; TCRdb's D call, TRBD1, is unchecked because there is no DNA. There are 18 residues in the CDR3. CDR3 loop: CASSPNLYTGESTGELFF.

CDR3 residues: CASSIVAGGPAGELFF. The rearrangement links TRBV5-1 to TRBJ2-2; TCRdb indicates TRBD2, and absent DNA this call remains unverified. CDR3 size: 16 residues. From germline, CDR1 is SGHRS and CDR2 YFSETQ.

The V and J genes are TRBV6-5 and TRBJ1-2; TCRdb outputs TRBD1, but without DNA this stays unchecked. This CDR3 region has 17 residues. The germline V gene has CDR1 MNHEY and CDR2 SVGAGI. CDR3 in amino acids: CASSYSWGLLGGAGYTF.

The CDR3 is CASSLVGKFTDTQYF. This chain links TRBV28 with TRBJ2-3. In germline, CDR1 is MDHEN, CDR2 SYDVKM. This CDR3 contains 15 residues. Combining the CDR3 with reference TRBV28 and TRBJ2-3 gives the whole variable domain DVKVTQSSRYLVKRTGEKVFLECVQDMDHENMFWYRQDPGLGLRLIYFSYDVKMKEKGDIPEGYSVSREKKERFSLILESASTNQTSMYLCASSLVGKFTDTQYFGPGTRLTVL.

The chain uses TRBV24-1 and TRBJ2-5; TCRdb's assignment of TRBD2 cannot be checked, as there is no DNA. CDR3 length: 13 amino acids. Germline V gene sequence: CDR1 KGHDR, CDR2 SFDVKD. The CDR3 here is CATSSGLAETQYF.

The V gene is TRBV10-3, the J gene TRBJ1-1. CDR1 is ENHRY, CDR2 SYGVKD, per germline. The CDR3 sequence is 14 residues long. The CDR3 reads CAISESKENTEAFF.

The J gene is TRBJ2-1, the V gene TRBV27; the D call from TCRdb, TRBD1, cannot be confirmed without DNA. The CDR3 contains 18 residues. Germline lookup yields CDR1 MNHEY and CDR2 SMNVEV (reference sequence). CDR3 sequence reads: CASSTDRAGTLSSNEQFF.

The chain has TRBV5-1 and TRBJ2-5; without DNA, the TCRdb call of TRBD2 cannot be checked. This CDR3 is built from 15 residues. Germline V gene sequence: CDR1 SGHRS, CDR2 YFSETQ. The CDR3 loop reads CASSTGTTMEETQYF. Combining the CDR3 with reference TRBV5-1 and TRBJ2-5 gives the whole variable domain KAGVTQTPRYLIKTRGQQVTLSCSPISGHRSVSWYQQTPGQGLQFLFEYFSETQRNKGNFPGRFSGRQFSNSRSEMNVSTLELGDSALYLCASSTGTTMEETQYFGPGTRLLVL.

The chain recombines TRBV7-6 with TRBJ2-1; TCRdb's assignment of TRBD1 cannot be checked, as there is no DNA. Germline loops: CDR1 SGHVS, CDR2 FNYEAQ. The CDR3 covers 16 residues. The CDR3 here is CASSYKPGQGADEQFF.

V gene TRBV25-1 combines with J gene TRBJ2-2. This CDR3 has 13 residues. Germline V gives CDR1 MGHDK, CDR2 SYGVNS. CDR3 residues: CASSGEVTGELFF.

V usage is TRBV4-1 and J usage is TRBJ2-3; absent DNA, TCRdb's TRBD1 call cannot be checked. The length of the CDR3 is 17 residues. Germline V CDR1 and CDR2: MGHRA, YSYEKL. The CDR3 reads CASSQDPGQGLADTQYF.

CDR3: CASSLGGKRNNEQFF. This chain links TRBV3-1 with TRBJ2-1; TCRdb's D call of TRBD1 is untestable without DNA. The CDR3 is 15 residues long. From germline, CDR1 is LGHDT and CDR2 YNNKEL (reference sequence).

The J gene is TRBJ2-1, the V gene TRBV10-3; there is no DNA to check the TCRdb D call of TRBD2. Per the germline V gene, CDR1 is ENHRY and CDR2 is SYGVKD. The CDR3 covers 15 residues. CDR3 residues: CATTGLVGENNEQFF.

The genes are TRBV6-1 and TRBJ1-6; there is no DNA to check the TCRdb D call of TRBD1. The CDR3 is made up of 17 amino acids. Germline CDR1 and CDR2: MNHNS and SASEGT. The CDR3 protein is CASSRTGTGDYNSPLHF.

CDR3 sequence: CASSFKGTSGRGDTGELFF. V gene TRBV7-9 combines with J gene TRBJ2-2; TCRdb indicates TRBD2, and absent DNA this call remains unverified. Germline CDR1 and CDR2: SEHNR and FQNEAQ (reference sequence). The CDR3 has 19 residues.

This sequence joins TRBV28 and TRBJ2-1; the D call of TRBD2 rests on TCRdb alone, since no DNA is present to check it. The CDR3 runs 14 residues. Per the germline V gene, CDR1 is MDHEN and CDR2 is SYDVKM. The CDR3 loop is CATVSGTSYNEQFF.

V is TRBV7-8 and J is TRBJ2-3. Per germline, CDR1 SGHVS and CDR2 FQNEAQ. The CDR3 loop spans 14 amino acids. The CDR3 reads CASSWTIDTDTQYF.

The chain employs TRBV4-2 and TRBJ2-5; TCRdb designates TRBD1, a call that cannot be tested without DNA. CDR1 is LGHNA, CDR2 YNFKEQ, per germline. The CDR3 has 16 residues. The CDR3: CASSQEKQGVGETQYF.

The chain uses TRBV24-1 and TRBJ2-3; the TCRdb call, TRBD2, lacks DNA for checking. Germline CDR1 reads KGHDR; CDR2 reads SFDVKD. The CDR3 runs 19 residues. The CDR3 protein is CATSDPRDSGPSSTDTQYF.

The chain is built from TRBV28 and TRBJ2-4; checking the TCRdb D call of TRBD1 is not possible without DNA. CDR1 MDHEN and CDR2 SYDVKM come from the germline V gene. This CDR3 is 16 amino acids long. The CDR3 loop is CASTSAGARAKNIQYF.

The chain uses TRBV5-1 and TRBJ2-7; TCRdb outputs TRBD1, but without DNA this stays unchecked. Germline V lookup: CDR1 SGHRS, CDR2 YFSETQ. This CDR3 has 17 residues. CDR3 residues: CASSRELTGTPLYEQYF.